The 28 T cell receptor beta chains presented below share a single source sample, sequenced in a study of beta chain features in type 1 diabetes. As every portion of the isolated RNA was reverse transcribed, the sequencing read expressed TCRB transcripts. TCRdb's copy holds only in-frame clones and misses some; the assay was immunoSEQ multiplex PCR. The sample contains around 340,000 clones, about 18% of which appear only once. The sequencing input was naive CD4+ T cells from blood. All receptors come from a woman aged 18-35 years in good health.

The CDR3 loop is CASSSVGTSRGETQYF. The CDR3 coding sequence is TGTGCCAGCAGCTCCGTCGGGACTAGTAGAGGGGAGACCCAGTACTTC. V and J are TRBV7-2 and TRBJ2-5, with TRBD2 matching 8 bases. The germline V gene has CDR1 SGHTA and CDR2 FQGNSA. V dropped 4 bases and J dropped 5; count of bases not matched to a gene: 12. The CDR3 extends over 16 amino acids.

This clone was seen only a few times. The rearrangement links TRBV30 to TRBJ2-7, with 7 nucleotides matching TRBD2. With V trimmed by 1 base and J by 3 bases, 6 bases remained unmatched. The CDR3 contains 14 residues. Germline-derived CDR1 and CDR2 are GTSNPN and SVGIG (reference sequence). DNA of the CDR3: TGTGCCTGGAGTGGAGTCGAGCGGGACTACGAGCAGTACTTC. Residues: CAWSGVERDYEQYF.

This clone has only a few counts. The chain recombines TRBV5-4 with TRBJ2-1; 8 bases map to TRBD1. The CDR3 contains 15 residues. V trimming: 4 bases; J trimming: 3 bases; junction bases outside the gene matches: 6. The V gene's germline CDR1 is SGHNT and CDR2 YYREEE (reference sequence). The CDR3 here is CASSQQDRVYNEQFF. The CDR3 DNA sequence: TGTGCCAGCAGCCAACAGGACAGGGTCTACAATGAGCAGTTCTTC.

The V gene is TRBV7-2, the J gene TRBJ2-7; TRBD2 is a possible D gene (6 bases). The CDR3 is 15 residues long. Germline assignment: CDR1 SGHTA and CDR2 FQGNSA. V dropped 0 bases and J dropped 1 base, with 10 bases sitting between them. The CDR3 is CASSLAWRGSYEQYF. The CDR3 DNA follows: TGTGCCAGCAGCTTAGCGTGGAGGGGATCCTACGAGCAGTACTTC.

This clone was picked up a small number of times. The chain combines TRBV9 with TRBJ2-5; 10 bases match TRBD2. The V segment lost 0 bases and the J segment 4 bases; nucleotides outside the gene matches: 3. Germline V gene data show CDR1 as SGDLS and CDR2 as YYNGEE. The CDR3 extends over 15 amino acids. As DNA, the CDR3 is TGTGCCAGCAGCGTAGCCCCTAGCGGGGGAGAGACCCAGTACTTC. This gives the protein CASSVAPSGGETQYF.

In regard to this clone: The same CDR3 can be traced to other DNA sequences in this sample. This chain connects TRBV29-1 to TRBJ2-6; D is unclear. V gave up 4 bases and J gave up 0 bases, with 4 bases separating them. Germline V gives CDR1 SQVTM, CDR2 ANQGSEA. The CDR3 length is 13 residues. CDR3 sequence reads: CSVVSSGANVLTF. The CDR3 bases are TGCAGCGTTGTCTCCTCTGGGGCCAACGTCCTGACTTTC.

This clone was seen only a few times. The CDR3 nucleotides read TGTGCCCTAGCGGGGGCACGGGGACCTAGCTCTGGGGCCAACGTCCTGACTTTC. It encodes CALAGARGPSSGANVLTF. The chain joins TRBV30 to TRBJ2-6, with TRBD2 matching 10 bases. The junction had 13 bases not matched to a gene; V was cut back by 8 bases and J by 0 bases. The CDR3 is 18 amino acids. CDR1 and CDR2 (germline): GTSNPN, SVGIG (reference sequence). The complete variable domain, with remaining parts taken from reference TRBV30 and TRBJ2-6, reads SQTIHQWPATLVQPVGSPLSLECTVEGTSNPNLYWYRQAAGRGLQLLFYSVGIGQISSEVPQNLSASRPQDRQFILSSKKLLLSDSGFYLCALAGARGPSSGANVLTFGAGSRLTVL.

In this sample, this clone turned up a few times. V gene TRBV4-1 combines with J gene TRBJ1-5, with D tentatively TRBD1 (5 bases). CDR1 and CDR2 (germline): MGHRA, YSYEKL. Trimming removed 1 base at V and 11 bases at J, with 18 bases between. The length of the CDR3 is 15 residues. CDR3 protein: CASSQVGRQVKAQHF. DNA for the CDR3: TGCGCCAGCAGCCAAGTGGGGCGGCAAGTAAAGGCCCAGCATTTT.

The DNA for the CDR3 is TGTGCCAGCAGTGAGGAAGGGCGACAGTCCGCTTTCTTT. It translates to CASSEEGRQSAFF. V is TRBV2 and J is TRBJ1-1; TRBD1 might be the D (5 bases). Germline V gene lookup returns CDR1 SNHLY and CDR2 FYNNEI. CDR3 length: 13 amino acids. Trimming removed 3 bases from V and 11 bases from J, with 16 bases in between. Full variable domain (remainder filled in from reference TRBV2 and TRBJ1-1): EPEVTQTPSHQVTQMGQEVILRCVPISNHLYFYWYRQILGQKVEFLVSFYNNEISEKSEIFDDQFSVERPDGSNFTLKIRSTKLEDSAMYFCASSEEGRQSAFFGQGTRLTVV.

V and J are TRBV19 and TRBJ1-1; unclear D gene. The CDR3 extends over 14 amino acids. With 8 bases removed from V and 0 bases from J, the gap between germline ends came to 13 bases. The germline V gene has CDR1 LNHDA and CDR2 SQIVND (reference sequence). The CDR3 sequence: CASFPSVMNTEAFF. CDR3 bases: TGTGCCAGTTTTCCCTCGGTCATGAACACTGAAGCTTTCTTT.

This clone has only a few counts. The J gene is TRBJ2-1, the V gene TRBV5-1; 7 bases align to TRBD2. The V gene end was trimmed by 7 bases and the J gene end by 7 bases; junction bases not matched to a gene: 5. The V gene's germline CDR1 is SGHRS and CDR2 YFSETQ. This CDR3 contains 12 residues. CDR3 bases: TGCGCCAGCGGGAGGGCCCAGAATGAGCAGTTCTTC. This sequence encodes CASGRAQNEQFF.

The CDR3 spells CASSQYPSGTYEQYF. CDR3 nucleotides: TGCGCCAGCAGTCAATACCCTAGCGGAACCTACGAGCAGTACTTC. V gene TRBV23-1 combines with J gene TRBJ2-7, with TRBD2 identical over 7 bases. TRBV23-1 is treated as an ORF (open reading frame) with a function not yet certain. The junction had 5 bases not matched to a gene; V was cut back by 1 base and J by 2 bases. The CDR3 totals 15 residues.

This clone was seen a few times. The rearrangement joins TRBV27 to TRBJ1-2, with unresolved D. The CDR3 loop spans 14 amino acids. CDR1 MNHEY and CDR2 SMNVEV come from the germline V gene (reference sequence). The germline V and J ends were trimmed by 4 bases and 1 base, with 10 bases remaining between them. CDR3: CASSSPGINYGYTF. The CDR3 DNA follows: TGTGCCAGCAGTTCCCCGGGGATTAACTATGGCTACACCTTC.

The chain joins TRBV2 to TRBJ2-3, with a possible D match to TRBD2 (6 bases). This CDR3 region has 15 residues. V was clipped by 6 bases and J by 0 bases, with 13 bases between them. Germline loops: CDR1 SNHLY, CDR2 FYNNEI. CDR3 nucleotide sequence: TGTGCCAGCAGGGGCCCTAGCGCCAGCACAGATACGCAGTATTTT. This sequence encodes CASRGPSASTDTQYF.

The chain recombines TRBV7-2 with TRBJ2-3, with 9 bases fitting TRBD2. This CDR3 comprises 16 residues. The germline V gene encodes CDR1 SGHTA and CDR2 FQGNSA. J was trimmed by 5 bases and V by 1 base; bases with no gene match: 7. CDR3 in amino acids: CASSLDGRGGRDTQYF. In DNA form, the CDR3 reads TGTGCCAGCAGCTTAGATGGGCGGGGGGGCCGAGATACGCAGTATTTT.

J is TRBJ1-5 and V is TRBV10-3, with TRBD1 matching over 7 bases. V lost 5 bases to trimming and J lost 5 bases; unmatched junction nucleotides: 9. Germline values: CDR1 ENHRY, CDR2 SYGVKD. CDR3 length: 15 residues. The CDR3 DNA follows: TGTGCCATCAGTATGACAGGGACAGAACATCAGCCCCAGCATTTT. It yields the protein CAISMTGTEHQPQHF.

The chain has TRBV30 and TRBJ1-1, with TRBD1 identical over 8 bases. This CDR3 is 14 amino acids long. Germline V gives CDR1 GTSNPN, CDR2 SVGIG (reference sequence). The J segment lost 2 bases and the V segment lost 2 bases, leaving 4 bases of the junction unmatched. CDR3 coding DNA: TGTGCCTGGAGTAGAGACAGGGGCAACACTGAAGCTTTCTTT. Translation: CAWSRDRGNTEAFF. The full variable domain, in which reference TRBV30 and TRBJ1-1 provide the parts outside the CDR3, is SQTIHQWPATLVQPVGSPLSLECTVEGTSNPNLYWYRQAAGRGLQLLFYSVGIGQISSEVPQNLSASRPQDRQFILSSKKLLLSDSGFYLCAWSRDRGNTEAFFGQGTRLTVV.

V usage is TRBV6-6 and J usage is TRBJ1-6, with TRBD1 matching 8 bases. The CDR3 covers 13 residues. V gave up 6 bases and J gave up 10 bases; unmatched junction bases: 5. Germline CDR1 is MNHNY and CDR2 is SVGAGI (reference sequence). The chain's CDR3 is CASRPGGRSPLHF. The CDR3 bases are TGTGCCAGCAGACCAGGGGGCCGGTCACCCCTCCACTTT.

V gene TRBV6-5 combines with J gene TRBJ2-1, with 9 bases matching TRBD1. Trimming took 6 bases from V and 15 from J; bases not matched to a gene: 9. Germline assignment: CDR1 MNHEY and CDR2 SVGAGI. The CDR3 consists of 12 residues. The CDR3 region is CASRTTGGSLFF. In nucleotides, the CDR3 is TGTGCCAGCAGGACTACAGGGGGCAGTCTGTTCTTC.

The table lists this clone with a few counts. V and J are TRBV4-1 and TRBJ2-1, with 10 bases lining up with TRBD2. This CDR3 has 15 amino acids. Trimming removed 6 bases from V and 8 bases from J; junction bases left unmatched: 10. Looked up from germline, CDR1 is MGHRA and CDR2 is YSYEKL. The CDR3 region is CASRTLLAGAHEQFF. DNA of the CDR3: TGCGCCAGCAGAACCCTCCTAGCGGGGGCCCATGAGCAGTTCTTC.

V is TRBV19 and J is TRBJ1-1; perhaps TRBD1 as D (5 bases). Germline V gene lookup returns CDR1 LNHDA and CDR2 SQIVND (reference sequence). Trimming shortened V by 5 bases and J by 1 base, and 5 bases separated the two germline ends. The CDR3 runs 12 residues. The CDR3 DNA follows: TGTGCCAGTAGTCAGGGGAACACTGAAGCTTTCTTT. Amino acid sequence: CASSQGNTEAFF.

The gene calls are TRBV7-2 and TRBJ2-7; no firm D call. The ends were cut back, 0 bases at V and 2 bases at J, with 8 bases in the middle. The CDR3 loop spans 14 amino acids. Germline assignment: CDR1 SGHTA and CDR2 FQGNSA. CDR3 in DNA: TGTGCCAGCAGCTTAGCGCCTAGTCCCTACGAGCAGTACTTC. This encodes CASSLAPSPYEQYF. The full variable domain, its missing parts supplied by reference TRBV7-2 and TRBJ2-7, is GAGVSQSPSNKVTEKGKDVELRCDPISGHTALYWYRQSLGQGLEFLIYFQGNSAPDKSGLPSDRFSAERTGGSVSTLTIQRTQQEDSAVYLCASSLAPSPYEQYFGPGTRLTVT.

CDR3 loop: CASSEPLTYEQYF. The CDR3 DNA reads TGTGCCAGCAGTGAACCACTCACCTACGAGCAGTACTTC. V gene TRBV2 combines with J gene TRBJ2-7; D gene uncertain. CDR3 length: 13 amino acids. V lost 2 bases and J lost 2, with 7 bases in between. Germline lookup yields CDR1 SNHLY and CDR2 FYNNEI.

The chain employs TRBV2 and TRBJ2-5; 10 nucleotides match TRBD1. Trimming removed 9 bases from V and 9 bases from J; junction bases left unmatched: 7. There are 12 residues in the CDR3. Looked up from germline, CDR1 is SNHLY and CDR2 is FYNNEI. The CDR3 nucleotides are TGTGCCAGTTCGGGGACAGGGGAGGCCCAGTACTTC. It translates to CASSGTGEAQYF. The complete variable domain, with remaining parts taken from reference TRBV2 and TRBJ2-5, reads EPEVTQTPSHQVTQMGQEVILRCVPISNHLYFYWYRQILGQKVEFLVSFYNNEISEKSEIFDDQFSVERPDGSNFTLKIRSTKLEDSAMYFCASSGTGEAQYFGPGTRLLVL.

This clone came up a few times. The gene calls are TRBV30 and TRBJ2-7; weak D call: TRBD2 (5 bases). Germline V lookup: CDR1 GTSNPN, CDR2 SVGIG (reference sequence). The CDR3 runs 13 residues. Deletions cut 2 bases from V and 7 bases from J, with 15 bases between. This CDR3 is CAWSQGFSGEQYF. The CDR3 DNA is TGTGCCTGGAGTCAAGGGTTTTCGGGAGAGCAGTACTTC.

Comment on this clone: This same CDR3 is encoded by further DNA sequences in the sample. The chain employs TRBV5-1 and TRBJ1-5; 7 nucleotides agree with TRBD1. Per the germline V gene, CDR1 is SGHRS and CDR2 is YFSETQ. This CDR3 region has 14 residues. After removal of 4 bases from V and 1 base from J, the junction contained 2 bases not matched to a gene. The CDR3 sequence: CASSPGGSNQPQHF. The CDR3, as DNA: TGCGCCAGCAGCCCAGGGGGGAGCAATCAGCCCCAGCATTTT.

This sequence joins TRBV5-6 and TRBJ2-3, with D possibly being TRBD2 (6 bases). V was pared by 3 bases and J by 6 bases, with 14 bases between. There are 14 residues in the CDR3. Germline assignment: CDR1 SGHDT and CDR2 YYEEEE. Here the CDR3 reads CASSSRRGGDTQYF. In DNA, the CDR3 is TGTGCCAGCAGCTCACGGCGGGGCGGGGATACGCAGTATTTT.

V usage is TRBV11-2 and J usage is TRBJ2-1; no clear D. V lost 4 bases and J lost 0, with 16 bases in between. CDR3 length: 17 amino acids. CDR1 is SGHAT, CDR2 FQNNGV, per germline. CDR3 residues: CASSSPGARSSYNEQFF. CDR3 DNA sequence: TGTGCCAGCAGCTCCCCTGGAGCGCGTAGCTCCTACAATGAGCAGTTCTTC.